A selection of T cell receptor beta chains follows, all from one sample in a study of control samples from healthy donors and cancer patients. Libraries were prepared by immunoSEQ multiplex PCR; TCRdb keeps only in-frame clonotypes and omits some of them. This table holds 140,000 or so clones, about 94% found once. The sample consisted of PBMCs. The receptors come from a man between 60 and 75 years old with colorectal cancer. Both conserved end residues are part of each CDR3. D genes are given only for firm matches. Size is omitted from some rows. Given values are once, few, many or a class for expanded clones.

d_gene | j_gene | abundance | v_gene | CDR3nt | CDR3aa
TRBD1 | TRBJ2-7 | . | TRBV5-4 | TGTGCCAGCAGCTGGACAGGCGCCTACGAGCAGTACTTC | CASSWTGAYEQYF
. | TRBJ2-5 | once | TRBV11-3 | TGTGCCAGCAGCTTACGAGGGAACCAGTACTTC | CASSLRGNQYF
. | TRBJ2-7 | once | TRBV14 | TGTGCCAGCAGCCAAGATTGGAGCAGGGCCTACGAGCAGTACTTC | CASSQDWSRAYEQYF
. | TRBJ1-5 | . | TRBV6-1 | TGTGCCAGCAGTGAAGAGCCGTATAGCAATCAGCCCCAGCATTTT | CASSEEPYSNQPQHF
TRBD1 | TRBJ2-7 | . | TRBV7-6 | TGTGCCAGCAGTTCCGGGACAGGGGTACACGAGCAGTACTTC | CASSSGTGVHEQYF
. | TRBJ2-1 | . | TRBV5-6 | TGTGCCAGCAGCTGGGTGGAGAATGAGCAGTTCTTC | CASSWVENEQFF
TRBD1 | TRBJ1-2 | once | TRBV3-1/TRBV3-2 | TGTGCCAGCACAGGACAGGCGGGAGGCTACACCTTC | CASTGQAGGYTF
. | TRBJ2-5 | . | TRBV29-1 | TGCAGCGTCCTCCCCGGGAGCAACCAGGAGACCCAGTACTTC | CSVLPGSNQETQYF
TRBD1 | TRBJ1-5 | . | TRBV30 | TGTGCCTTCCAGACAGGGAGCAATCAGCCCCAGCATTTT | CAFQTGSNQPQHF
. | TRBJ2-7 | . | TRBV11-2 | TGTGCCAGCAGCTTCCCAGTACTGGCAGGCGAGCAGTACTTC | CASSFPVLAGEQYF
. | TRBJ1-1 | . | TRBV27 | TGTGCCAGCAGTTCCGACAGGAACACTGAAGCTTTCTTT | CASSSDRNTEAFF
. | TRBJ2-5 | . | TRBV4-3 | TGCGCCAGCAGCCAAGATCTCGGTCCAGAGACCCAGTACTTC | CASSQDLGPETQYF
TRBD1 | TRBJ1-5 | . | TRBV24-1 | TGTGCCACCAGTGATTCGGACAGGTTCAATCAGCCCCAGCATTTT | CATSDSDRFNQPQHF
. | TRBJ1-4 | . | TRBV30 | TGTGCCTGGAGTGTTGGTGAAAAACTGTTTTTT | CAWSVGEKLFF
TRBD1 | TRBJ2-7 | . | TRBV19 | TGTGCCAGTAACCACGGATTCGGACAGGGGGACTACGAGCAGTACTTC | CASNHGFGQGDYEQYF
. | TRBJ1-2 | . | TRBV20-1 | TGCAGTGCTGGTGCGGCTAACTATGGCTACACCTTC | CSAGAANYGYTF
. | TRBJ2-3 | . | TRBV7-6 | TGTGCCAGCAGCTTACGGGCGGAGGGATTCACAGATACGCAGTATTTT | CASSLRAEGFTDTQYF
. | TRBJ2-7 | . | TRBV5-1 | TGCGCCAGCAGCTTGGGGGACACGTTCTCCTACGAGCAGTACTTC | CASSLGDTFSYEQYF
. | TRBJ1-5 | once | TRBV25-1 | TGTGCCAGCAGTGCGGCGGGAGTAGGCCAGCCCCAGCATTTT | CASSAAGVGQPQHF
TRBD2 | TRBJ2-5 | . | TRBV5-4 | TGTGCCAGCAGCTTGGGCACTAGCGGGGGGCTCCAAGAGACCCAGTACTTC | CASSLGTSGGLQETQYF
. | TRBJ2-7 | . | TRBV7-9 | TGTGCCAGCAGCTCCCGGCCTTTTCAATACGAGCAGTACTTC | CASSSRPFQYEQYF
TRBD2 | TRBJ2-1 | once | TRBV10-3 | TGTGCCATCAGTGAGTCGGTAGCGGGGGGAAGAATAAATGAGCAGTTCTTC | CAISESVAGGRINEQFF
TRBD1 | TRBJ2-2 | . | TRBV19 | TGTGCCAGTAGTATGGGCAGGGGGACCGGGGAGCTGTTTTTT | CASSMGRGTGELFF
TRBD2 | TRBJ2-7 | . | TRBV19 | TGTGCCAGTAGGACTAGCGGAGCCTACGAGCAGTACTTC | CASRTSGAYEQYF
TRBD2 | TRBJ2-7 | . | TRBV4-1 | TGCGCCAGCAGCGCTCCCGGGACTAGCGACCGCGAGCAGTACTTC | CASSAPGTSDREQYF
. | TRBJ1-2 | . | TRBV30 | TGTGCCTGGAGTGTAAACGGAGCTGTCGGCTACACCTTC | CAWSVNGAVGYTF
. | TRBJ2-5 | . | TRBV29-1 | TGCAGCGTTGCCCACAAAGAGACCCAGTACTTC | CSVAHKETQYF
. | TRBJ2-7 | . | TRBV11-2 | TGTGCCAGCAGCTTAGACCGGTTCTACGAGCAGTACTTC | CASSLDRFYEQYF
TRBD1 | TRBJ2-3 | . | TRBV5-8 | TGTGCCAGCAGCTCGGGGACAGCTAGCACAGATACGCAGTATTTT | CASSSGTASTDTQYF
. | TRBJ1-2 | once | TRBV5-1 | TGCGCCAGCAGCTTGGCCCTGGGATATGGCTACACCTTC | CASSLALGYGYTF
. | TRBJ2-3 | . | TRBV9 | TGTGCCAGCGCCTACGAGGGGTCTAGCACAGATACGCAGTATTTT | CASAYEGSSTDTQYF
. | TRBJ2-7 | . | TRBV30 | TGTGCCTGGGGGGGAACCTACGAGCAGTACTTC | CAWGGTYEQYF
. | TRBJ2-5 | . | TRBV24-1 | TGTGCCACCAGTGATCAGGGACCCACCCAGTACTTC | CATSDQGPTQYF
. | TRBJ1-1 | . | TRBV28 | TGTGCCAGCAGTATACTTCGGACGAACACTGAAGCTTTCTTT | CASSILRTNTEAFF
. | TRBJ2-2 | . | TRBV6-2/TRBV6-3 | TGTGCCAGCAGCGTGCAGGGCCCCTTGACCGGGGAGCTGTTTTTT | CASSVQGPLTGELFF